The 13 T cell receptor beta chains below all came from one sample that was sequenced in a study of cytomegalovirus exposure and HLA in healthy donors. Produced via immunoSEQ multiplex PCR; TCRdb's table is partial and in-frame only. The sample contains roughly 130,000 clones, roughly 90% of which appear only once. Sequenced input: PBMCs. The receptor source for this set is a man aged 30-40 years in good health and CMV-seronegative.

V is TRBV10-1 and J is TRBJ1-6, with 9 bases lining up with TRBD1. In germline, CDR1 is WNHNN, CDR2 SYGVQD (reference sequence). V gave up 3 bases and J gave up 10 bases; unmatched junction bases: 7. The CDR3 contains 15 residues. CDR3 in DNA: TGCGCCAGCAGTGATTGGGACAGGGTGGGATCACCCCTCCACTTT. This gives the protein CASSDWDRVGSPLHF.

This chain uses TRBV4-1 with TRBJ2-1; 10 bases map to TRBD2. CDR3 size: 16 residues. The germline gives CDR1 MGHRA, CDR2 YSYEKL. After removal of 4 bases from V and 7 bases from J, the junction contained 10 bases not matched to a gene. The chain's CDR3 is CASSPILAGARNEQFF. The CDR3 DNA reads TGCGCCAGCAGCCCTATCCTAGCGGGGGCTAGAAATGAGCAGTTCTTC.

The chain recombines TRBV6-1 with TRBJ1-5; weak D call: TRBD1 (5 bases). Germline values: CDR1 MNHNS, CDR2 SASEGT. The CDR3 contains 14 residues. Trimming removed 7 bases from V and 5 bases from J, with 15 bases in between. CDR3 loop: CASMRETEYQPQHF. DNA of the CDR3: TGTGCCAGCATGCGTGAGACAGAATATCAGCCCCAGCATTTT.

This chain links TRBV7-3 with TRBJ2-7; D possibly corresponds to TRBD2 (6 bases). Germline V gene data show CDR1 as SGHTA and CDR2 as FQGTGA. This CDR3 has 14 amino acids. V was pared by 5 bases and J by 5 bases, with 16 bases between. CDR3 nucleotide sequence: TGTGCCAGCAGCCCGTCAGGCGGGATCGACGAGCAGTACTTC. Amino acids: CASSPSGGIDEQYF.

This clone showed up just once. The rearrangement links TRBV7-9 to TRBJ2-5; D gene unclear. The CDR3 is 13 residues long. Germline lookup yields CDR1 SEHNR and CDR2 FQNEAQ (reference sequence). V was pared by 4 bases and J by 5 bases, with 11 bases between. The CDR3 loop is CASSSVVHETQYF. CDR3 sequence (DNA): TGTGCCAGCAGCTCAGTCGTCCATGAGACCCAGTACTTC.

The V and J genes are TRBV6-5 and TRBJ2-7, with D possibly matching TRBD1 (6 bases). V lost 5 bases, J lost 12 bases, and 14 bases lay in between. Germline CDR1 and CDR2: MNHEY and SVGAGI. The CDR3 has 11 amino acids. This chain's CDR3 is CASSHRDRSYF. CDR3 coding DNA: TGTGCCAGCAGTCACAGGGACCGTTCGTACTTC.

The genes are TRBV2 and TRBJ1-2; D is unresolved. The CDR3 is made up of 15 amino acids. V shed 8 bases and J shed 2 bases, with 18 bases lying between them. Germline V gene data show CDR1 as SNHLY and CDR2 as FYNNEI. CDR3 amino acids: CASYPYTTVNYGYTF. The CDR3 DNA is TGTGCCAGCTATCCCTACACGACTGTCAACTATGGCTACACCTTC.

The chain employs TRBV7-9 and TRBJ2-7, with 12 nucleotides matching TRBD2. The CDR3 consists of 18 residues. Unmatched junction bases numbered 10, after V lost 4 bases and J lost 0 bases. Looked up from germline, CDR1 is SEHNR and CDR2 is FQNEAQ (reference sequence). Here the CDR3 reads CASSSSASGRASSYEQYF. CDR3 DNA sequence: TGTGCCAGCAGCTCCTCCGCTAGCGGGAGGGCAAGCTCCTACGAGCAGTACTTC.

V is TRBV15 and J is TRBJ2-1; 13 bases fit TRBD2. The CDR3 is 21 amino acids. CDR1 LNHNV and CDR2 YYDKDF come from the germline V gene (reference sequence). The trim removed 1 base at V and 7 bases at J, leaving 19 bases unmatched. CDR3 DNA sequence: TGTGCCACCAGCAGAGTAATTGAGGGAGGGACTAGCGGGAAAATGGGGAATGAGCAGTTCTTC. Translating it yields CATSRVIEGGTSGKMGNEQFF.

This chain joins TRBV6-6 and TRBJ2-1; D is uncertain. Trimming took off 3 bases at V and 4 bases at J, with 16 bases between the two ends. This CDR3 region has 16 residues. Germline V CDR1 and CDR2: MNHNY, SVGAGI (reference sequence). The CDR3 is CASSYPSDRGYNEQFF. In DNA form, the CDR3 reads TGTGCCAGCAGTTATCCCTCTGACCGAGGTTACAATGAGCAGTTCTTC.

This clone came up a few times. The CDR3 DNA reads TGCAGCGTTGGTGATGAGGGGGAGCTGTTTTTT. This codes for CSVGDEGELFF. The rearrangement uses TRBV29-1 and TRBJ2-2; D unclear. The CDR3 is 11 residues long. Germline V lookup: CDR1 SQVTM, CDR2 ANQGSEA. Trimming removed 4 bases from V and 8 bases from J, with 8 bases in between.

V is TRBV5-6 and J is TRBJ2-3; tentative D call: TRBD2 (6 bases). Germline CDR1 and CDR2: SGHDT and YYEEEE. V lost 4 bases, J lost 6 bases, and 15 bases lay in between. The CDR3 is made up of 14 amino acids. This CDR3 reads CASSPSLAWDTQYF. The CDR3 nucleotides are TGTGCCAGCAGCCCCTCACTAGCCTGGGATACGCAGTATTTT.

A single count supports this clone. The V call is TRBV7-9, the J call TRBJ2-1; a weak D match, TRBD2 (7 bases). The germline V and J ends were trimmed by 6 bases and 7 bases, with 16 bases remaining between them. From germline, CDR1 is SEHNR and CDR2 FQNEAQ (reference sequence). CDR3 length equals 14 residues. In nucleotides, the CDR3 is TGTGCCAGCAGTCGTCTCGGGGGGCCGAATGAGCAGTTCTTC. Translated, it gives CASSRLGGPNEQFF.